What follows are 28 T cell receptor beta chains derived from one specimen sequenced in a study of shared clonotypes between healthy human individuals. The protocol was immunoSEQ multiplex PCR, while the TCRdb copy is restricted to in-frame clones and leaves out a portion. This table holds around 2.1 million clones, approximately 94% found once. CD45RO-negative, CCR7-selected cells formed the naive CD8 fraction, which excluded terminally differentiated effector memory CD45RA+ cells. Sequencing used naive CD8+ T cells from PBMCs. These receptors originate from a man aged 18 to 29 in good health. Some clones in this sample may be carry-over from other donors' samples.

The rearrangement joins TRBV5-1 to TRBJ2-7; 7 nucleotides match TRBD2. V trimming: 9 bases; J trimming: 0 bases; junction bases outside the gene matches: 3. The germline V gene has CDR1 SGHRS and CDR2 YFSETQ. This CDR3 is 12 amino acids long. As DNA, the CDR3 is TGCGCCACCCGGGGGGACTCCTACGAGCAGTACTTC. Its translation: CATRGDSYEQYF.

This chain uses TRBV7-2 with TRBJ2-7, with TRBD1 matching 9 bases. This CDR3 is 15 amino acids long. The junction had 8 bases not matched to a gene; V was cut back by 6 bases and J by 2 bases. From germline, CDR1 is SGHTA and CDR2 FQGNSA. The CDR3 DNA is TGTGCCAGCAGGGGGGACAGGGAGGCCCCCTACGAGCAGTACTTC. This encodes CASRGDREAPYEQYF. Based on the CDR3 plus reference TRBV7-2 and TRBJ2-7, the full variable domain is GAGVSQSPSNKVTEKGKDVELRCDPISGHTALYWYRQSLGQGLEFLIYFQGNSAPDKSGLPSDRFSAERTGGSVSTLTIQRTQQEDSAVYLCASRGDREAPYEQYFGPGTRLTVT.

The chain carries TRBV29-1 and TRBJ2-5, with TRBD2 matching over 7 bases. Germline V gene sequence: CDR1 SQVTM, CDR2 ANQGSEA. V shed 0 bases, J shed 5 bases, and the junction held 12 bases outside the gene matches. CDR3 length: 16 amino acids. This chain's CDR3 is CSVEDSGGQKRETQYF. The CDR3 DNA sequence: TGCAGCGTTGAAGATTCGGGGGGTCAGAAGCGGGAGACCCAGTACTTC. Looking up the rest from reference TRBV29-1 and TRBJ2-5 gives the full variable domain: SAVISQKPSRDICQRGTSLTIQCQVDSQVTMMFWYRQQPGQSLTLIATANQGSEATYESGFVIDKFPISRPNLTFSTLTVSNMSPEDSSIYLCSVEDSGGQKRETQYFGPGTRLLVL.

The V call is TRBV18, the J call TRBJ2-1, with TRBD2 as a possible D gene (7 bases). Germline V gives CDR1 KGHSH, CDR2 LQKENI. The ends were cut back, 3 bases at V and 0 bases at J, with 24 bases in the middle. CDR3 size: 20 residues. CDR3 loop: CASSPRGLLADISSYNEQFF. The CDR3, as DNA: TGTGCCAGCTCACCCCGGGGGCTCCTAGCGGACATAAGCTCCTACAATGAGCAGTTCTTC.

The chain has TRBV27 and TRBJ2-1; 10 bases map to TRBD2. This CDR3 contains 16 residues. V trimming: 4 bases; J trimming: 3 bases; junction bases outside the gene matches: 6. The V gene's germline CDR1 is MNHEY and CDR2 SMNVEV (reference sequence). CDR3 region: CASSSLAGVFYNEQFF. The CDR3 DNA follows: TGTGCCAGCAGTTCCCTAGCGGGAGTCTTCTACAATGAGCAGTTCTTC.

The count of this clone is one. This sequence joins TRBV28 and TRBJ2-3, with D possibly TRBD2 on 6 matching bases. The V gene lost 6 bases and the J gene lost 2 bases, with 12 bases spanning the gap. Per germline, CDR1 MDHEN and CDR2 SYDVKM. The CDR3 runs to 14 residues. CDR3 region: CASRGLSFTDTQYF. CDR3 DNA: TGTGCCAGCAGGGGACTTTCCTTCACAGATACGCAGTATTTT.

The rearrangement joins TRBV6-1 to TRBJ2-7; D not certain. Trimming shortened V by 4 bases and J by 1 base, and 8 bases separated the two germline ends. The CDR3 is made up of 13 amino acids. Germline lookup yields CDR1 MNHNS and CDR2 SASEGT. The CDR3 bases are TGTGCCAGCAGTGTCTACGGATCCTACGAGCAGTACTTC. Translating gives CASSVYGSYEQYF.

The rearrangement uses TRBV7-9 and TRBJ2-2; D may be TRBD1 (6 bases). Trimming left V 6 bases short and J 6 bases short, with 20 bases between. CDR3 size: 16 residues. Germline V gene lookup returns CDR1 SEHNR and CDR2 FQNEAQ (reference sequence). In DNA, the CDR3 is TGTGCCAGCAGTATACGGACAGACGCCCCCTCCGGGGAGCTGTTTTTT. Its translation: CASSIRTDAPSGELFF.

V is TRBV28 and J is TRBJ1-4, with D possibly being TRBD1 (5 bases). The CDR3 extends over 15 amino acids. Germline CDR1 and CDR2: MDHEN and SYDVKM. The germline V and J ends were trimmed by 5 bases and 0 bases, with 10 bases remaining between them. The CDR3 loop reads CASSEPTATNEKLFF. The CDR3 bases are TGTGCCAGCAGTGAACCGACAGCAACTAATGAAAAACTGTTTTTT.

The chain recombines TRBV28 with TRBJ1-1; possibly TRBD1 for D (6 bases). The CDR3 has 16 amino acids. V was clipped by 6 bases and J by 11 bases, with 28 bases between them. Germline values: CDR1 MDHEN, CDR2 SYDVKM. CDR3 nucleotide sequence: TGTGCCAGCAGCACACATGGGGCAGGGGCTACGGTTTTTGCTTTCTTT. Its protein is CASSTHGAGATVFAFF.

The rearrangement joins TRBV4-2 to TRBJ2-1; unclear D gene. The length of the CDR3 is 14 residues. The V end lost 4 bases, the J end lost 0 bases, and 7 bases lay between the germline ends. Germline CDR1 and CDR2: LGHNA and YNFKEQ. Written as DNA, the CDR3 is TGTGCCAGCAGCCTCACCGGCTCCTACAATGAGCAGTTCTTC. Translated: CASSLTGSYNEQFF.

This clone was seen just once. The J gene is TRBJ1-3, the V gene TRBV11-2; D uncertain. This CDR3 comprises 16 residues. With 0 bases removed from V and 3 bases from J, the gap between germline ends came to 12 bases. Germline V gene sequence: CDR1 SGHAT, CDR2 FQNNGV. The CDR3: CASSLDPSPVGNTIYF. The CDR3 DNA sequence: TGTGCCAGCAGCTTAGATCCTTCTCCTGTTGGAAACACCATATATTTT.

V and J are TRBV19 and TRBJ1-4; TRBD1 aligns across 12 bases. The V gene's germline CDR1 is LNHDA and CDR2 SQIVND (reference sequence). The J segment lost 3 bases and the V segment lost 7 bases, leaving 12 bases of the junction unmatched. The CDR3 covers 18 residues. CDR3: CASKGQGAAKVSNEKLFF. The CDR3 coding sequence is TGTGCCAGTAAGGGACAGGGGGCTGCTAAGGTGTCTAATGAAAAACTGTTTTTT.

V and J are TRBV4-3 and TRBJ2-2; D uncertain. With 0 bases removed from V and 7 bases from J, the gap between germline ends came to 6 bases. The CDR3 spans 13 residues. Germline V gene data show CDR1 as LGHNA and CDR2 as YSLEER. CDR3 sequence: CASSQDRNGELFF. CDR3 nucleotide sequence: TGCGCCAGCAGCCAAGATAGAAACGGGGAGCTGTTTTTT.

The V and J genes are TRBV7-9 and TRBJ1-1; tentatively, D is TRBD1 (5 bases). Trimming shortened V by 5 bases and J by 5 bases, and 15 bases separated the two germline ends. Germline V gene lookup returns CDR1 SEHNR and CDR2 FQNEAQ (reference sequence). The CDR3 spans 14 residues. CDR3 residues: CASSQGAQVTEAFF. CDR3 nucleotides: TGTGCCAGCAGCCAAGGGGCTCAGGTAACTGAAGCTTTCTTT.

The CDR3 reads CASSPTLRYGYTF. CDR3 bases: TGTGCCAGCAGTCCGACGCTGAGGTATGGCTACACCTTC. This sequence joins TRBV27 and TRBJ1-2, with no clear D. This CDR3 contains 13 residues. Germline V gene lookup returns CDR1 MNHEY and CDR2 SMNVEV (reference sequence). The ends were cut back, 5 bases at V and 5 bases at J, with 12 bases in the middle.

The genes are TRBV29-1 and TRBJ2-7; TRBD1 agrees at 8 bases. Germline V gene lookup returns CDR1 SQVTM and CDR2 ANQGSEA. V lost 7 bases, J lost 4 bases, and 3 bases stayed unmatched. The CDR3 runs to 11 residues. CDR3 DNA: TGCAGCGCGACAGGGGAGTACGAGCAGTACTTC. Translating gives CSATGEYEQYF.

The J gene is TRBJ1-1, the V gene TRBV9, with D unresolved. CDR3 length: 16 amino acids. Trimming left V 2 bases short and J 7 bases short, with 21 bases between. CDR1 and CDR2 (germline): SGDLS, YYNGEE. CDR3 amino acids: CASSVTGDRVNDEAFF. As DNA, the CDR3 is TGTGCCAGCAGCGTTACCGGGGATCGAGTGAACGATGAAGCTTTCTTT.

The rearrangement joins TRBV11-2 to TRBJ2-7; a possible D gene is TRBD2 (6 bases). The V gene lost 3 bases and the J gene lost 4 bases, with 16 bases spanning the gap. The CDR3 loop spans 15 amino acids. In germline, CDR1 is SGHAT, CDR2 FQNNGV. The CDR3 nucleotides read TGTGCCAGCAGCTTTGATTTAGCGGACCTTTACGAGCAGTACTTC. Protein product: CASSFDLADLYEQYF.

The V gene is TRBV19, the J gene TRBJ2-1; 9 positions agree with TRBD2. The CDR3 is made up of 15 amino acids. V dropped 3 bases and J dropped 7; count of bases not matched to a gene: 7. Germline CDR1 reads LNHDA; CDR2 reads SQIVND (reference sequence). DNA of the CDR3: TGTGCCAGTAGTATCCTACTAGCGGGTTTAAATGAGCAGTTCTTC. Translating gives CASSILLAGLNEQFF.

V is TRBV7-2 and J is TRBJ2-1; 8 nucleotides match TRBD2. From germline, CDR1 is SGHTA and CDR2 FQGNSA. Germline trimming cut 4 bases from V and 12 bases from J; bases unmatched to any gene: 17. The CDR3 totals 16 residues. CDR3 coding DNA: TGTGCCAGCAGCTCCCATAGCGGGGACCCGACAATGGGGCAGTTCTTC. It codes for CASSSHSGDPTMGQFF.

The CDR3 region is CSVEAGYTGELFF. The CDR3 DNA follows: TGCAGCGTTGAGGCTGGATACACCGGGGAGCTGTTTTTT. V is TRBV29-1 and J is TRBJ2-2, with no clear D. Germline V gene lookup returns CDR1 SQVTM and CDR2 ANQGSEA. This CDR3 is built from 13 residues. V was pared by 3 bases and J by 3 bases, with 8 bases between.

This clone was recorded a few times. CDR3 sequence reads: CASSEGYRPYEQYF. For the CDR3, the DNA is TGTGCCAGCAGTGAAGGGTATCGACCGTACGAGCAGTACTTC. V usage is TRBV6-1 and J usage is TRBJ2-7, with D unresolved. The CDR3 length is 14 residues. Germline assignment: CDR1 MNHNS and CDR2 SASEGT. V was trimmed by 1 base and J by 4 bases, leaving 11 bases between them.

The V call is TRBV27, the J call TRBJ1-1; D gene ambiguous. Germline CDR1 MNHEY, CDR2 SMNVEV (reference sequence). This CDR3 spans 12 amino acids. Trimming cost V 2 bases and J 8 bases, with 9 bases left between them. CDR3 residues: CASSLEVGEAFF. The CDR3 DNA follows: TGTGCCAGCAGTTTAGAGGTAGGGGAAGCTTTCTTT.

The rearrangement links TRBV5-6 to TRBJ2-1; the D gene could be TRBD1 or TRBD2 (5 bases each). Per the germline V gene, CDR1 is SGHDT and CDR2 is YYEEEE. The CDR3 is 13 amino acids. The V gene lost 4 bases and the J gene lost 9 bases, with 14 bases spanning the gap. CDR3 protein: CASSISGTGEQFF. Here the CDR3 DNA reads TGTGCCAGCAGCATTTCCGGGACCGGTGAGCAGTTCTTC.

This sequence joins TRBV10-3 and TRBJ2-7; 8 nucleotides match TRBD1. Germline CDR1 and CDR2: ENHRY and SYGVKD. Unmatched junction bases numbered 8, after V lost 8 bases and J lost 5 bases. The CDR3 has 13 amino acids. The CDR3 here is CAIAWTGNDEQYF. The CDR3 DNA is TGTGCCATCGCATGGACAGGGAACGACGAGCAGTACTTC.

V usage is TRBV2 and J usage is TRBJ1-5; D possibly corresponds to TRBD1 (5 bases). The CDR3 extends over 16 amino acids. The germline V gene encodes CDR1 SNHLY and CDR2 FYNNEI. V was shortened by 6 bases and J by 0 bases, with 15 bases between the two germline ends. The CDR3: CASRGDWPYSNQPQHF. The CDR3 nucleotides are TGTGCCAGCAGGGGGGATTGGCCGTATAGCAATCAGCCCCAGCATTTT.

The chain joins TRBV10-3 to TRBJ2-7; 7 bases fit TRBD2. From germline, CDR1 is ENHRY and CDR2 SYGVKD. The CDR3 runs 16 residues. J gave up 2 bases and V 3 bases, and 10 bases lay outside the gene matches. CDR3 region: CAISEGFGGWPYEQYF. The CDR3 DNA sequence: TGTGCCATCAGTGAAGGGTTCGGGGGGTGGCCCTACGAGCAGTACTTC.